This entry lists 30 T cell receptor beta chains sequenced from one sample in a study of blood T cell repertoires in COVID-19. The protocol was immunoSEQ multiplex PCR, while the TCRdb copy is restricted to in-frame clones and leaves out a portion. The table shows some 300,000 clones, with 90% occurring only once. Sequencing was carried out using PBMCs or T cells enriched from blood (not recorded which). All receptors derive from a woman under 30 with acute COVID-19.

Concerning this clone: The junction and the germline gene differ at one end; a read error may be behind it. This rearrangement joins TRBV4-2 to TRBJ2-2; 8 nucleotides match TRBD2. The CDR3 covers 15 residues. The germline V gene has CDR1 LGHNA and CDR2 YNFKEQ. This chain's CDR3 is CASSPLSGNPGELFF. CDR3 in DNA: TGTGCCAGCAGCCCTCTTAGCGGGAACCCCGGGGAGCTGTTTTTT.

The V and J genes are TRBV9 and TRBJ2-3, with no clear D. With 1 base removed from V and 7 bases from J, the gap between germline ends came to 13 bases. CDR1 is SGDLS and CDR2 is YYNGEE in the germline V gene. The CDR3 has 14 residues. The CDR3 region has the DNA TGTGCCAGCAGCGTATCTTCTAGTCCGCATACGCAGTATTTT. Translated, it gives CASSVSSSPHTQYF.

The gene calls are TRBV27 and TRBJ1-2; TRBD1 might be the D (6 bases). The V end lost 2 bases, the J end lost 4 bases, and 17 bases lay between the germline ends. The CDR3 has 16 residues. In germline, CDR1 is MNHEY, CDR2 SMNVEV (reference sequence). CDR3 DNA sequence: TGTGCCAGCAGTTTAGGTGGGGACACCTGGGGCTATGGCTACACCTTC. Translated, it gives CASSLGGDTWGYGYTF.

The gene calls are TRBV9 and TRBJ2-1; the D gene is possibly TRBD2 (5 bases). CDR1 is SGDLS and CDR2 is YYNGEE in the germline V gene. The CDR3 totals 15 residues. The V end was cut by 1 base, the J end by 5 bases, with 13 bases between. CDR3 residues: CASSVRGLAHNEQFF. In DNA, the CDR3 is TGTGCCAGCAGCGTACGGGGTCTAGCCCACAATGAGCAGTTCTTC.

The chain recombines TRBV2 with TRBJ1-1; D may be TRBD1 (6 bases). Trimming took off 6 bases at V and 1 base at J, with 9 bases between the two ends. Germline CDR1 reads SNHLY; CDR2 reads FYNNEI. CDR3 length equals 13 residues. CDR3 nucleotides: TGTGCCAGCAGCAAACAGGGGAACACTGAAGCTTTCTTT. Amino acid sequence: CASSKQGNTEAFF.

This clone was observed a single time. J is TRBJ1-5 and V is TRBV2; D uncertain. The CDR3 consists of 14 residues. CDR1 SNHLY and CDR2 FYNNEI come from the germline V gene. With 3 bases removed from V and 7 bases from J, the gap between germline ends came to 13 bases. The CDR3 is CASSDLAYRQPQHF. CDR3 DNA: TGTGCCAGCAGTGACTTGGCTTACCGCCAGCCCCAGCATTTT.

This rearrangement joins TRBV3-1 (or the pseudogene TRBV3-2) to TRBJ1-5, with TRBD1 identical over 8 bases. Trimming cost V 1 base and J 4 bases; bases outside gene matches: 9. The CDR3 is 17 residues long. The germline CDR1 and CDR2 sequences are LGHDT and YNNKEL (reference sequence). CDR3 nucleotide sequence: TGTGCCAGCAGCCAAGCGACAGGGGTGGTGGAGAATCAGCCCCAGCATTTT. Its translation is CASSQATGVVENQPQHF.

V is TRBV3-1 (or the pseudogene TRBV3-2) and J is TRBJ1-1; TRBD1 matches 8 bases. The germline V gene has CDR1 LGHDT and CDR2 YNNKEL (reference sequence). Trimming removed 4 bases from V and 8 bases from J; junction bases left unmatched: 6. CDR3 length equals 13 residues. This chain's CDR3 is CASSPRQGHEAFF. In nucleotides, the CDR3 is TGTGCCAGCAGCCCACGACAGGGGCACGAAGCTTTCTTT.

The rearrangement links TRBV28 to TRBJ2-7; tentative D call: TRBD2 (6 bases). CDR1 and CDR2 (germline): MDHEN, SYDVKM. Trimming pared 5 bases from V and 3 bases from J, leaving 23 bases between. The CDR3 totals 17 residues. DNA of the CDR3: TGTGCCAGCAGTCGGGATATCTCGTGGGAGGCCGACTACGAGCAGTACTTC. This sequence encodes CASSRDISWEADYEQYF.

As regards this clone: Distinct nucleotide sequences in the sample also encode this CDR3. J is TRBJ1-5 and V is TRBV24-1, with D possibly TRBD1 on 6 matching bases. The V end lost 4 bases, the J end lost 1 base, and 13 bases lay between the germline ends. Germline CDR1 reads KGHDR; CDR2 reads SFDVKD. The CDR3 length is 16 residues. The CDR3, as DNA: TGTGCCACCAGTGACCCTGGACAGTCCAGCAATCAGCCCCAGCATTTT. Protein product: CATSDPGQSSNQPQHF.

This chain uses TRBV6-4 with TRBJ1-5; D remains ambiguous. Trimming pared 0 bases from V and 9 bases from J, leaving 12 bases between. Germline CDR1 is MRHNA and CDR2 is SNTAGT. CDR3 length: 14 residues. The CDR3 protein is CASSDSPGGSPQHF. The CDR3 DNA follows: TGTGCCAGCAGTGACTCGCCTGGCGGATCGCCCCAGCATTTT.

The V call is TRBV18, the J call TRBJ2-2; possible D gene TRBD1, 6 bases. The CDR3 sequence is 15 residues long. Germline CDR1 is KGHSH and CDR2 is LQKENI. V was trimmed by 3 bases and J by 3 bases, leaving 11 bases between them. The CDR3 region is CASSPNRADTGELFF. The CDR3 DNA reads as TGTGCCAGCTCACCCAACAGGGCAGACACCGGGGAGCTGTTTTTT.

The chain recombines TRBV24-1 with TRBJ2-7; TRBD2 agrees at 8 bases. Germline CDR1 reads KGHDR; CDR2 reads SFDVKD. V shed 6 bases and J 2 bases; nucleotides not matched to a gene: 5. The CDR3 covers 14 residues. Here the CDR3 reads CATSSGGIPYEQYF. CDR3 in DNA: TGTGCCACCAGTTCGGGAGGGATCCCCTACGAGCAGTACTTC.

CDR3 sequence (DNA): TGTGCCAGCAGTGAACCGGACACACTCTCTGGCTACACCTTC. This encodes CASSEPDTLSGYTF. This rearrangement joins TRBV25-1 to TRBJ1-2; tentatively, D is TRBD1 (5 bases). Trimming took off 2 bases at V and 7 bases at J, with 14 bases between the two ends. CDR3 length: 14 amino acids. Germline lookup yields CDR1 MGHDK and CDR2 SYGVNS.

The V call is TRBV19, the J call TRBJ1-1; 9 nucleotides match TRBD1. The V and J ends lost 7 bases and 4 bases, in that order; junction bases with no gene match: 10. This CDR3 contains 15 residues. Germline V lookup: CDR1 LNHDA, CDR2 SQIVND (reference sequence). The CDR3 DNA is TGTGCCAGTACCGACGGTCCGACAGGGGGCACTGAAGCTTTCTTT. Protein sequence: CASTDGPTGGTEAFF.

The rearrangement uses TRBV3-1 (or the pseudogene TRBV3-2) and TRBJ1-1; D is ambiguous. The CDR3 runs to 13 residues. Germline CDR1 is LGHDT and CDR2 is YNNKEL (reference sequence). Trimming stripped 6 bases from V and 10 bases from J, with 18 bases between. CDR3 region: CASSRTRPEGAFF. CDR3 DNA: TGTGCCAGCAGTCGGACCCGCCCCGAGGGAGCTTTCTTT.

The genes are TRBV18 and TRBJ1-2; D possibly corresponds to TRBD1 (6 bases). Looked up from germline, CDR1 is KGHSH and CDR2 is LQKENI. The CDR3 sequence is 16 residues long. The V and J ends lost 1 base and 3 bases respectively, with 15 bases between them. Written as DNA, the CDR3 is TGTGCCAGCTCACCACAAGCAGGGGTATTGGACTATGGCTACACCTTC. It translates to CASSPQAGVLDYGYTF.

This chain connects TRBV28 to TRBJ2-7; 10 positions match TRBD2. V trimming: 0 bases; J trimming: 3 bases; junction bases outside the gene matches: 5. This CDR3 has 16 amino acids. CDR1 is MDHEN, CDR2 SYDVKM, per germline. The CDR3 loop reads CASSLWGASGSYEQYF. As DNA, the CDR3 is TGTGCCAGCAGTTTATGGGGGGCTAGCGGGAGCTACGAGCAGTACTTC. Variable domain in full (rest from reference TRBV28 and TRBJ2-7): DVKVTQSSRYLVKRTGEKVFLECVQDMDHENMFWYRQDPGLGLRLIYFSYDVKMKEKGDIPEGYSVSREKKERFSLILESASTNQTSMYLCASSLWGASGSYEQYFGPGTRLTVT.

The chain combines TRBV19 with TRBJ1-1; tentative D call: TRBD1 (6 bases). The germline gives CDR1 LNHDA, CDR2 SQIVND (reference sequence). V was trimmed by 3 bases and J by 1 base, leaving 15 bases between them. The CDR3 is 16 residues long. The CDR3: CASSIRGAVRNTEAFF. CDR3 bases: TGTGCCAGTAGTATCAGGGGTGCGGTGAGGAACACTGAAGCTTTCTTT.

The chain uses TRBV28 and TRBJ2-1; TRBD2 aligns across 11 bases. Unmatched junction bases numbered 5, after V lost 4 bases and J lost 9 bases. CDR3 length: 14 amino acids. Germline loops: CDR1 MDHEN, CDR2 SYDVKM. Here the CDR3 reads CASSSLAGEAEQFF. The CDR3 DNA follows: TGTGCCAGCAGTTCACTAGCGGGAGAGGCTGAGCAGTTCTTC.

The chain combines TRBV19 with TRBJ2-7; 12 nucleotides agree with TRBD1. Germline V gene sequence: CDR1 LNHDA, CDR2 SQIVND (reference sequence). This CDR3 is built from 12 residues. Unmatched junction bases numbered 4, after V lost 11 bases and J lost 5 bases. The CDR3 loop is CACGTGGNEQYF. The CDR3 DNA is TGTGCCTGCGGGACAGGGGGCAACGAGCAGTACTTC.

The J gene is TRBJ1-1, the V gene TRBV19, with D uncertain. V lost 8 bases and J 5 bases, leaving 15 bases between the germline ends. The V gene's germline CDR1 is LNHDA and CDR2 SQIVND (reference sequence). This CDR3 region has 13 residues. The CDR3 DNA reads TGTGCCAGTCGGGGAGTTATGTCGACTGAAGCTTTCTTT. Protein: CASRGVMSTEAFF.

The chain has TRBV30 and TRBJ1-2; 7 bases are shared with TRBD1. The CDR3 extends over 13 amino acids. Germline CDR1 and CDR2: GTSNPN and SVGIG (reference sequence). Trimming cost V 5 bases and J 0 bases; bases outside gene matches: 3. The chain's CDR3 is CAWSGTANYGYTF. CDR3 coding DNA: TGTGCCTGGTCAGGGACAGCTAACTATGGCTACACCTTC.

This chain links TRBV27 with TRBJ1-4, with a possible D match to TRBD1 (6 bases). Trimming shortened V by 2 bases and J by 10 bases, and 23 bases separated the two germline ends. The CDR3 is made up of 17 amino acids. Germline values: CDR1 MNHEY, CDR2 SMNVEV (reference sequence). CDR3 nucleotides: TGTGCCAGCAGTTTAGAACCCCCGACAGGCATCTCGGGAAAACTGTTTTTT. The encoded protein is CASSLEPPTGISGKLFF.

A single count supports this clone. V usage is TRBV5-1 and J usage is TRBJ2-2, with no clear D. Trimming took 3 bases from V and 1 from J, leaving 10 bases between them. Germline values: CDR1 SGHRS, CDR2 YFSETQ. The CDR3 runs to 15 residues. The CDR3 region is CASSSLTGNTGELFF. The CDR3 bases are TGCGCCAGCAGCTCCTTGACGGGGAACACCGGGGAGCTGTTTTTT.

J is TRBJ2-7 and V is TRBV5-1, with 12 bases identical to TRBD2. With V trimmed by 9 bases and J by 5 bases, 12 bases remained unmatched. The CDR3 length is 15 residues. Per the germline V gene, CDR1 is SGHRS and CDR2 is YFSETQ. Here the CDR3 reads CATPPLAGGLDEQYF. The CDR3 bases are TGCGCCACCCCTCCCCTAGCGGGAGGGCTAGACGAGCAGTACTTC.

The chain has TRBV15 and TRBJ2-5, with TRBD1 matching over 8 bases. CDR3 length equals 16 residues. With V trimmed by 0 bases and J by 1 base, 4 bases remained unmatched. The germline CDR1 and CDR2 sequences are LNHNV and YYDKDF (reference sequence). CDR3 protein: CATSRDIGTGQETQYF. The CDR3 nucleotides are TGTGCCACCAGCAGAGATATTGGGACAGGCCAAGAGACCCAGTACTTC.

This clone was recorded once. This chain links TRBV28 with TRBJ1-1; 8 nucleotides line up with TRBD1. This CDR3 region has 20 residues. The germline V gene has CDR1 MDHEN and CDR2 SYDVKM. Losses at the gene ends were 4 bases for V and 3 bases for J; bases not matched to a gene: 22. As DNA, the CDR3 is TGTGCCAGCAGTTCCGCCGGGTTGGACAGGGACCTTTCAATGGACACTGAAGCTTTCTTT. This encodes CASSSAGLDRDLSMDTEAFF. The full variable domain, in which reference TRBV28 and TRBJ1-1 provide the parts outside the CDR3, is DVKVTQSSRYLVKRTGEKVFLECVQDMDHENMFWYRQDPGLGLRLIYFSYDVKMKEKGDIPEGYSVSREKKERFSLILESASTNQTSMYLCASSSAGLDRDLSMDTEAFFGQGTRLTVV.

The V gene is TRBV18, the J gene TRBJ2-7; 10 bases match TRBD1. Per the germline V gene, CDR1 is KGHSH and CDR2 is LQKENI. The CDR3 contains 16 residues. The ends lost 0 bases at V and 3 bases at J; junction bases unmatched: 5. The CDR3 spells CASSPPGTGEGYEQYF. CDR3 sequence (DNA): TGTGCCAGCTCACCACCGGGGACAGGGGAGGGCTACGAGCAGTACTTC.

The genes are TRBV5-1 and TRBJ2-2; 8 positions match TRBD2. Trimming at V came to 4 bases and at J to 1 base, leaving 3 bases not matched to a gene. Germline CDR1 is SGHRS and CDR2 is YFSETQ. The CDR3 runs to 15 residues. This chain's CDR3 is CASSKSGRNTGELFF. For the CDR3, the DNA is TGCGCCAGCAGCAAGAGCGGGAGGAACACCGGGGAGCTGTTTTTT.